This TCR beta chain was documented in a study of molecular identifiers for immune sequencing clone quantification. At the level of the study: Five portions were made in replicates from RNA of roughly 18,000 or 92,000 naive CD8 cells, and four underwent sequencing.

A single record per CDR3 protein comes from TCRdb applying MiXCR to the PCR reads. The profile shows about half a million distinct CDR3 sequences, 20% to 25% of them singletons. Based on a CD8+CD4-CCR7+CD45RA+ profile, naive CD8 T cells were sorted. The source is a human donor in good health. Some libraries in this study had Jurkat cell RNA spiked in. Sequenced sample: naive CD8+ T cells from blood, with Jurkat cell RNA spiked in. Subset noted: FACS-sorted CD8+CD4-CCR7+CD45RA+ naive T cells.

CDR3 sequence: CASSQDSSGSGYEQYF. The DNA for the CDR3 is TGCGCCAGCAGCCAAGATTCGAGCGGGAGCGGCTACGAGCAGTACTTC. This chain joins TRBV4-3 and TRBJ2-7; the match to TRBD2 covers 8 bases. Germline trimming cut 0 bases from V and 3 bases from J; bases unmatched to any gene: 7. The CDR3 spans 16 residues. Germline values: CDR1 LGHNA, CDR2 YSLEER.